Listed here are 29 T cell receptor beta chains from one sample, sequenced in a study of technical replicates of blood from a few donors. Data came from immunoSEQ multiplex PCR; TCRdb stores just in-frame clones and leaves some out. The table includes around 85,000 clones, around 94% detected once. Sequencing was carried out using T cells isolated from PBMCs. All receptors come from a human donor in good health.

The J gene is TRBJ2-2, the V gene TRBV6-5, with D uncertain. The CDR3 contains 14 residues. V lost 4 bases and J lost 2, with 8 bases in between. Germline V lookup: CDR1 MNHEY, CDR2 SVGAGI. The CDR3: CASSSGLNTGELFF. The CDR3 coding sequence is TGTGCCAGCAGTTCAGGCCTCAACACCGGGGAGCTGTTTTTT.

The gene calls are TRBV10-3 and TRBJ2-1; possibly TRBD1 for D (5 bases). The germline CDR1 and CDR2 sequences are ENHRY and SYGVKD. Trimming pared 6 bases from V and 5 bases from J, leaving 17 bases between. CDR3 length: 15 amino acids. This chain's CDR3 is CAIRDPGQGHNEQFF. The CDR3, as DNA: TGTGCCATCAGGGATCCTGGCCAGGGTCACAATGAGCAGTTCTTC.

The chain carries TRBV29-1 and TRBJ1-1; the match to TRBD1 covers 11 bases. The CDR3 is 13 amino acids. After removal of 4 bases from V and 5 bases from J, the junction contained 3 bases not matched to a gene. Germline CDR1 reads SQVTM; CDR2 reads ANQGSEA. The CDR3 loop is CSVGDRGGTEAFF. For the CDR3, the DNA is TGCAGCGTTGGGGACAGGGGGGGTACTGAAGCTTTCTTT. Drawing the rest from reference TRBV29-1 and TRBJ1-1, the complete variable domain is SAVISQKPSRDICQRGTSLTIQCQVDSQVTMMFWYRQQPGQSLTLIATANQGSEATYESGFVIDKFPISRPNLTFSTLTVSNMSPEDSSIYLCSVGDRGGTEAFFGQGTRLTVV.

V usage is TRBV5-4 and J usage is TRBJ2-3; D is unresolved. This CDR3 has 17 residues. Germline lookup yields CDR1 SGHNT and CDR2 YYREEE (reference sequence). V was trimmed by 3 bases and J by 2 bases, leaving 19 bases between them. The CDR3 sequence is CASSSVRLEVLTDTQYF. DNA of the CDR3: TGTGCCAGCAGCTCGGTGAGACTGGAAGTCCTCACAGATACGCAGTATTTT.

The CDR3 DNA sequence: TGTGCCAGCAGCTCTGGACAGGGAAACTACGAGCAGTACTTC. Translating it yields CASSSGQGNYEQYF. The chain employs TRBV7-9 and TRBJ2-7, with TRBD1 matching 8 bases. CDR1 is SEHNR and CDR2 is FQNEAQ in the germline V gene (reference sequence). The CDR3 spans 14 residues. V dropped 4 bases and J dropped 3; count of bases not matched to a gene: 5.

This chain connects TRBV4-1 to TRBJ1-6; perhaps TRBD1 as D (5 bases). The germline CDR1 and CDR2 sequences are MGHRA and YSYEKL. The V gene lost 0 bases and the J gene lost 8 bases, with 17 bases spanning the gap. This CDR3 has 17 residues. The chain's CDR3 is CASSQERLDSFHSPLHF. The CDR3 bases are TGCGCCAGCAGCCAAGAGAGATTAGACAGTTTTCATTCACCCCTCCACTTT.

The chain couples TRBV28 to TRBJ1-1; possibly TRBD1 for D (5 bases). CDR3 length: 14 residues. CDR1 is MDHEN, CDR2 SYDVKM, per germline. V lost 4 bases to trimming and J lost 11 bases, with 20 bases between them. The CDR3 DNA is TGTGCCAGCAGTTCGGGGGAGTTACTCCATAGGGCTTTCTTT. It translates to CASSSGELLHRAFF.

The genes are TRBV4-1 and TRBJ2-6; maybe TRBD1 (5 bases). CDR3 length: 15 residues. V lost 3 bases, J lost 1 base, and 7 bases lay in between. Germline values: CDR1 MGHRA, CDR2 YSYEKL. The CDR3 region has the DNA TGCGCCAGCAGCCAGCAGGGATCTGGGGCCAACGTCCTGACTTTC. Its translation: CASSQQGSGANVLTF.

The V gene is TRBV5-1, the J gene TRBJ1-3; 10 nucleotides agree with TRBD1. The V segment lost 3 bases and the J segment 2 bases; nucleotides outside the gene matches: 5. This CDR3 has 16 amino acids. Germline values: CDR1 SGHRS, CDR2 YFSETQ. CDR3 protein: CASSSGGTGAGNTIYF. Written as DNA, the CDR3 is TGCGCCAGCAGCTCTGGTGGGACAGGGGCTGGAAACACCATATATTTT.

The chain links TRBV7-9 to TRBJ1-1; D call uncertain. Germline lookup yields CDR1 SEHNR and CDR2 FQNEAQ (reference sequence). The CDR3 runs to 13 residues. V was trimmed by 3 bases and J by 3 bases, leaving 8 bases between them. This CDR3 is CASSFVGDTEAFF. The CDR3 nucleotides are TGTGCCAGCAGCTTCGTGGGAGACACTGAAGCTTTCTTT.

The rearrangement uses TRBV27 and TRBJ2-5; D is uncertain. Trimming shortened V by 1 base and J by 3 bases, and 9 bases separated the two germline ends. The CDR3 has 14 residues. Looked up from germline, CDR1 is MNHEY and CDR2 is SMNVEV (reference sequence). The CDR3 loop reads CASSLLTNKETQYF. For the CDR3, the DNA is TGTGCCAGCAGTTTATTGACAAACAAAGAGACCCAGTACTTC.

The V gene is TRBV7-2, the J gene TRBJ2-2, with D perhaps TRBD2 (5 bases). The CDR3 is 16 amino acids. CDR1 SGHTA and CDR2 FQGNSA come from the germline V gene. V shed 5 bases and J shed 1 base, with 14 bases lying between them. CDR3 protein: CASSVNSGLNTGELFF. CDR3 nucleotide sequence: TGTGCCAGCAGCGTAAACAGCGGCCTGAACACCGGGGAGCTGTTTTTT.

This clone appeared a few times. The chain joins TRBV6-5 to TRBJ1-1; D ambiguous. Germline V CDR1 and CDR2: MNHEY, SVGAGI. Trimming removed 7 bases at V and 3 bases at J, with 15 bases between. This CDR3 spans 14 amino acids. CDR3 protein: CASKEGQRDTEAFF. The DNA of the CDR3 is TGTGCCAGCAAAGAGGGCCAGCGGGACACTGAAGCTTTCTTT.

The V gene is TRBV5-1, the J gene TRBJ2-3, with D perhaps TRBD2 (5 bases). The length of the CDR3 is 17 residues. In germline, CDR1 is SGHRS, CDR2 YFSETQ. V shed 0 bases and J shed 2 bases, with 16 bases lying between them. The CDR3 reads CASSLVRRAGLTDTQYF. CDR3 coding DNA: TGCGCCAGCAGCTTGGTAAGAAGGGCTGGACTCACAGATACGCAGTATTTT.

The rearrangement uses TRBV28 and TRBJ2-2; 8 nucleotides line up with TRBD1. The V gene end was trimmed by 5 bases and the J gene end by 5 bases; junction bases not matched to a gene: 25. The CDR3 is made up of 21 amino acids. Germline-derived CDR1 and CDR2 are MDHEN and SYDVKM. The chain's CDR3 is CASSLATRRTGSVRGTGELFF. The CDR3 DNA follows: TGTGCCAGCAGTCTGGCCACGAGAAGGACAGGGTCGGTTAGGGGTACCGGGGAGCTGTTTTTT.

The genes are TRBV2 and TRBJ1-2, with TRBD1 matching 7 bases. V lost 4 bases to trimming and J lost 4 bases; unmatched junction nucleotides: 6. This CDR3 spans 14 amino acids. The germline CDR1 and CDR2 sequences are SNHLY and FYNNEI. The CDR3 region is CASSAGTAVYGYTF. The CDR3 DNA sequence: TGTGCCAGCAGTGCGGGGACAGCCGTCTATGGCTACACCTTC.

Here the CDR3 DNA reads TGCGCCAGCAGCTTGGATGACAGTAACTATGGCTACACCTTC. Its protein is CASSLDDSNYGYTF. The gene calls are TRBV5-1 and TRBJ1-2, with D perhaps TRBD1 (5 bases). The CDR3 runs 14 residues. Germline lookup yields CDR1 SGHRS and CDR2 YFSETQ. Trimming shortened V by 0 bases and J by 1 base, and 7 bases separated the two germline ends. The whole variable domain, remainder taken from reference TRBV5-1 and TRBJ1-2, is KAGVTQTPRYLIKTRGQQVTLSCSPISGHRSVSWYQQTPGQGLQFLFEYFSETQRNKGNFPGRFSGRQFSNSRSEMNVSTLELGDSALYLCASSLDDSNYGYTFGSGTRLTVV.

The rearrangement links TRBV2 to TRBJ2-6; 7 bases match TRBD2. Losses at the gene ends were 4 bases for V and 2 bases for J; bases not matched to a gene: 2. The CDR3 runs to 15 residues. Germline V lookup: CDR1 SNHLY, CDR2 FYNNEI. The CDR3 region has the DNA TGTGCCAGCAGTGGGGCGGGAGCTGGGGCCAACGTCCTGACTTTC. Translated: CASSGAGAGANVLTF. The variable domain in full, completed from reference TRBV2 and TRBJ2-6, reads EPEVTQTPSHQVTQMGQEVILRCVPISNHLYFYWYRQILGQKVEFLVSFYNNEISEKSEIFDDQFSVERPDGSNFTLKIRSTKLEDSAMYFCASSGAGAGANVLTFGAGSRLTVL.

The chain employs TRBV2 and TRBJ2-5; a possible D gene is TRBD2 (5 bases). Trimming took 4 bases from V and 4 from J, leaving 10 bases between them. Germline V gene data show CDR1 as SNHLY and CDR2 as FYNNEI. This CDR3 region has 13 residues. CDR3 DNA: TGTGCCAGCAGTGTACTAGATCGAGAGACCCAGTACTTC. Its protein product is CASSVLDRETQYF.

CDR3 loop: CASSPAVASGVHEQYF. In DNA, the CDR3 is TGTGCCAGCAGCCCCGCCGTCGCTAGCGGGGTCCACGAGCAGTACTTC. The chain links TRBV7-3 to TRBJ2-7; 9 bases line up with TRBD2. Trimming cost V 5 bases and J 5 bases; bases outside gene matches: 13. The CDR3 is made up of 16 amino acids. Germline V CDR1 and CDR2: SGHTA, FQGTGA.

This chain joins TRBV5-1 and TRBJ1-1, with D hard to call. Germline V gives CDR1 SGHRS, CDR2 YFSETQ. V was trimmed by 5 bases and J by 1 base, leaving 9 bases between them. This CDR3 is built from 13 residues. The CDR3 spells CASSPHGNTEAFF. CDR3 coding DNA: TGCGCCAGCAGTCCTCACGGGAACACTGAAGCTTTCTTT.

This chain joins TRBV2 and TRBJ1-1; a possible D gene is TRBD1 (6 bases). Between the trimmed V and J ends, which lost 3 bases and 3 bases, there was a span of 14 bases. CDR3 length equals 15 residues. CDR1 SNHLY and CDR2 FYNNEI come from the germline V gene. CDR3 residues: CASSDRGGWDTEAFF. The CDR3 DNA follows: TGTGCCAGCAGTGATAGGGGGGGCTGGGACACTGAAGCTTTCTTT. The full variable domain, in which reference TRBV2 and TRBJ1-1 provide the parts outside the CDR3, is EPEVTQTPSHQVTQMGQEVILRCVPISNHLYFYWYRQILGQKVEFLVSFYNNEISEKSEIFDDQFSVERPDGSNFTLKIRSTKLEDSAMYFCASSDRGGWDTEAFFGQGTRLTVV.

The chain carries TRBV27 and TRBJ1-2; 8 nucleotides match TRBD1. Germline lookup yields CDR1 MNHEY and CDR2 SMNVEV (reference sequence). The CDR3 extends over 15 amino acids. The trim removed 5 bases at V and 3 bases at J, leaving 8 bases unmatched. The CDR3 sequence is CASSPGGAYDYGYTF. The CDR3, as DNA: TGTGCCAGCAGTCCAGGGGGCGCGTATGACTATGGCTACACCTTC.

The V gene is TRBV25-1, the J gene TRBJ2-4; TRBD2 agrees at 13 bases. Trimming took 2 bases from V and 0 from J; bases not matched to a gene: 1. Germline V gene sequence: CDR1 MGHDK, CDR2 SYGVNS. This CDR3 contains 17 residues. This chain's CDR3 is CASSEGLAGEAKNIQYF. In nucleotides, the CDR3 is TGTGCCAGCAGTGAAGGACTAGCGGGAGAAGCCAAAAACATTCAGTACTTC.

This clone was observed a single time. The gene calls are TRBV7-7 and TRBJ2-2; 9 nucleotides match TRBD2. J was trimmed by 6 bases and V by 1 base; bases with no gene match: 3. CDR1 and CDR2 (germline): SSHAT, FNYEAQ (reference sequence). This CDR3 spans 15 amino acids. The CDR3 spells CASSLVAGVPGELFF. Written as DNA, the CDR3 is TGTGCCAGCAGCTTAGTAGCGGGAGTCCCCGGGGAGCTGTTTTTT.

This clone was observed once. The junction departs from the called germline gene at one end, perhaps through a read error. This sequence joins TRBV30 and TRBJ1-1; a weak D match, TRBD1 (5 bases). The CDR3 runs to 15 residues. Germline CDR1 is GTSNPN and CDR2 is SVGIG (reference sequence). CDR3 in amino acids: CAWSVPQGMKTEAFF. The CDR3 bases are TGTGCCTGGAGTGTGCCGCAGGGCATGAAAACTGAAGCTTTCTTT. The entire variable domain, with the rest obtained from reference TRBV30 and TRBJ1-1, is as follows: SQTIHQWPATLVQPVGSPLSLECTVEGTSNPNLYWYRQAAGRGLQLLFYSVGIGQISSEVPQNLSASRPQDRQFILSSKKLLLSDSGFYLCAWSVPQGMKTEAFFGQGTRLTVV.

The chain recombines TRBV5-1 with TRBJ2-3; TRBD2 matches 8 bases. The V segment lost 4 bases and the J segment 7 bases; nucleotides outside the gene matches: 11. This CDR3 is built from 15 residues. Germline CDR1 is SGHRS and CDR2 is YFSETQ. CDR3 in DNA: TGCGCCAGCAGCCCGGGACTAGGCGCCTCTAATACGCAGTATTTT. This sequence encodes CASSPGLGASNTQYF.

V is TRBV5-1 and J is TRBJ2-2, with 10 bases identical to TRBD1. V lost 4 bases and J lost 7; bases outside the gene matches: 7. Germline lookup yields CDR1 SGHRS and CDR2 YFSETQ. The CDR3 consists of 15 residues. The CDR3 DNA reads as TGCGCCAGCAGCGGAGGACAGGGGGGGAGCGGGGAGCTGTTTTTT. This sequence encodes CASSGGQGGSGELFF.

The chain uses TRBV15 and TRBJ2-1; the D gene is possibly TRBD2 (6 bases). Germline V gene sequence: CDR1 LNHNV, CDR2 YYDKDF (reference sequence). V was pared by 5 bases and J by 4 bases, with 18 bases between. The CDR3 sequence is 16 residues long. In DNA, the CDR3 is TGTGCCACCAGCGAGAGGAGGGGCGCAGGGTACAATGAGCAGTTCTTC. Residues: CATSERRGAGYNEQFF. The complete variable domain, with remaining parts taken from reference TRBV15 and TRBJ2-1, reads DAMVIQNPRYQVTQFGKPVTLSCSQTLNHNVMYWYQQKSSQAPKLLFHYYDKDFNNEADTPDNFQSRRPNTSFCFLDIRSPGLGDTAMYLCATSERRGAGYNEQFFGPGTRLTVL.